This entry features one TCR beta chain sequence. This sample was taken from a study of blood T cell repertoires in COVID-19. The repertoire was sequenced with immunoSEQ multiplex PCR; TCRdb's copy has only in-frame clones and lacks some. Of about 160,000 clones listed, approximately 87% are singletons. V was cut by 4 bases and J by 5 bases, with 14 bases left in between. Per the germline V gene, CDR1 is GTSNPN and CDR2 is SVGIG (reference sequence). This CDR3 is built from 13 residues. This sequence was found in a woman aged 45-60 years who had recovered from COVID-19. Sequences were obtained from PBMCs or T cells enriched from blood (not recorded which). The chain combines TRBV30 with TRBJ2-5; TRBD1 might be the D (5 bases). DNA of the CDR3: TGTGCCTGGACCTCGACAGCCAGTGAGACCCAGTACTTC. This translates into CAWTSTASETQYF.